A selection of T cell receptor beta chains follows, all from one sample in a study of CD8+ T cells in alopecia areata. Profiling relied on immunoSEQ multiplex PCR, and the TCRdb table lists in-frame clones only, not all of them. The table shows roughly 60,000 clones, with roughly 47% occurring only once. Material for sequencing was NKG2D-low CD8+ T cells sorted from blood. Receptors were obtained from a human donor with alopecia areata. Both conserved end residues are part of each CDR3. A D gene is named only where the DNA matches it firmly. A clone size is listed for some rows: how often the clone was seen (once, few, many), or a class if it is expanded.

CDR3	DNA	V	J	D	size
CASRGAGLAGPDTQYF	TGTGCCAGCAGGGGGGCCGGACTAGCGGGCCCAGATACGCAGTATTTT	TRBV28	TRBJ2-3	TRBD2	-
CASSDGQGAAYEQYF	TGTGCCAGCAGCGATGGACAGGGGGCCGCCTACGAGCAGTACTTC	TRBV7-8	TRBJ2-7	TRBD1	few
CASSLATSGALYF	TGTGCCAGCAGCTTAGCGACTAGCGGGGCGTTGTATTTT	TRBV7-8	TRBJ2-3	TRBD2	few
CASSQGVVVVGTEAFF	TGTGCCAGCAGCCAAGGAGTGGTGGTGGTAGGCACTGAAGCTTTCTTT	TRBV14	TRBJ1-1	-	-
CASSQAGKSRNEQFF	TGTGCCAGCAGCCAAGCAGGGAAGAGTCGTAATGAGCAGTTCTTC	TRBV4-2	TRBJ2-1	-	-
CASSLGRDEQYF	TGTGCCAGCAGCTTAGGACGGGACGAGCAGTACTTC	TRBV5-6	TRBJ2-7	-	-
CASSLANPAGTPGYGYTF	TGCGCCAGCAGCTTGGCTAATCCGGCAGGGACCCCTGGCTATGGCTACACCTTC	TRBV5-1	TRBJ1-2	-	-
CSVFVGNGYTF	TGCAGCGTTTTTGTGGGCAATGGCTACACCTTC	TRBV29-1	TRBJ1-2	-	few
CASSGVGRTDTQYF	TGTGCCAGCAGCGGGGTGGGACGCACAGATACGCAGTATTTT	TRBV2	TRBJ2-3	-	-
CASSPVELGRGDTQYF	TGTGCCAGCTCACCAGTGGAGCTTGGGCGTGGAGATACGCAGTATTTT	TRBV18	TRBJ2-3	-	few
CASTRTSTDTQYF	TGCGCCAGCACCCGGACTAGCACAGATACGCAGTATTTT	TRBV5-1	TRBJ2-3	-	-
CASSPNREDQPQHF	TGTGCCAGCAGCCCCAACAGGGAGGACCAGCCCCAGCATTTT	TRBV9	TRBJ1-5	-	few
CASSVDVKVHEQYF	TGTGCCAGCAGCGTAGACGTGAAGGTCCACGAGCAGTACTTC	TRBV9	TRBJ2-7	-	few
CASSPARWANVLTF	TGTGCCAGCAGCCCTGCTCGTTGGGCCAACGTCCTGACTTTC	TRBV14	TRBJ2-6	-	few
CASSLVLGTSYEQYF	TGTGCCAGCAGCTTAGTTCTCGGGACCTCCTACGAGCAGTACTTC	TRBV7-9	TRBJ2-7	-	-
CAWSSGVSADTQYF	TGTGCCTGGAGTTCAGGGGTATCCGCAGATACGCAGTATTTT	TRBV30	TRBJ2-3	-	-
CASTRAGESGANVLTF	TGCGCCAGCACCCGGGCGGGGGAATCCGGGGCCAACGTCCTGACTTTC	TRBV5-1	TRBJ2-6	TRBD2	once
CASSEVGGGETQYF	TGTGCCAGCAGTGAAGTGGGGGGAGGGGAGACCCAGTACTTC	TRBV2	TRBJ2-5	TRBD2	-
CASSQDMFELRNEQFF	TGCGCCAGCAGCCAAGATATGTTCGAGCTCCGCAATGAGCAGTTCTTC	TRBV4-3	TRBJ2-1	-	few
CASRRSQNEKLFF	TGTGCCAGCCGGCGGTCCCAGAACGAAAAACTGTTTTTT	TRBV27	TRBJ1-4	-	-
CSVEGRGNTGELFF	TGCAGCGTTGAAGGGCGGGGAAACACCGGGGAGCTGTTTTTT	TRBV29-1	TRBJ2-2	-	few
CASGSGSGTGELFF	TGTGCCAGTGGGAGCGGGAGCGGTACCGGGGAGCTGTTTTTT	TRBV6-4	TRBJ2-2	TRBD2	-
CSVEDGSSSIQYF	TGCAGCGTTGAAGACGGGTCTAGCAGCATTCAGTACTTC	TRBV29-1	TRBJ2-4	-	few
CASSAGFSYEQYF	TGTGCCAGTAGTGCGGGATTCTCCTACGAGCAGTACTTC	TRBV19	TRBJ2-7	-	few
CASSQDIGLSGLRNEQFF	TGTGCCAGCAGCCAAGATATCGGCCTGAGCGGTCTAAGGAATGAGCAGTTCTTC	TRBV14	TRBJ2-1	-	-
CASGLVRGYSTGSNQPQHF	TGTGCTAGTGGTTTGGTAAGAGGTTACTCGACAGGGAGCAATCAGCCCCAGCATTTT	TRBV12-5	TRBJ1-5	TRBD1	-
CASSRAGPEETQYF	TGCGCCAGCAGCCGGGCGGGTCCCGAAGAGACCCAGTACTTC	TRBV4-1	TRBJ2-5	-	-
CASSPEEATNEKLFF	TGCGCCAGCAGTCCCGAGGAAGCAACTAATGAAAAACTGTTTTTT	TRBV5-1	TRBJ1-4	-	-
CASTSSDFLAGVIEQYF	TGTGCCAGCACCTCCTCAGACTTTTTAGCGGGAGTAATTGAGCAGTACTTC	TRBV28	TRBJ2-7	TRBD2	-
CASSLSPQGDPFQETQYF	TGTGCCAGCAGTTTATCTCCACAGGGGGACCCTTTCCAAGAGACCCAGTACTTC	TRBV28	TRBJ2-5	TRBD1	-
CASSFGGQGYEQYF	TGTGCCAGCAGTTTTGGGGGACAGGGGTACGAGCAGTACTTC	TRBV27	TRBJ2-7	TRBD1	-
CASSLYVNTEAFF	TGTGCCAGCAGTTTATACGTGAACACTGAAGCTTTCTTT	TRBV27	TRBJ1-1	-	-
CASSQDTGHNYGYTF	TGCGCCAGCAGCCAGGATACCGGGCATAACTATGGCTACACCTTC	TRBV4-3	TRBJ1-2	-	-
CASSEVVAGGTWNEQFF	TGTGCCAGCAGTGAAGTAGTAGCGGGGGGGACATGGAATGAGCAGTTCTTC	TRBV2	TRBJ2-1	TRBD2	-
CATSSWTSGDEQFF	TGTGCCACCAGCAGTTGGACTAGCGGGGATGAGCAGTTCTTC	TRBV15	TRBJ2-1	TRBD2	-
CASSLGLGLLEYGYTF	TGCGCCAGCAGCTTGGGTCTGGGCTTGTTGGAGTATGGCTACACCTTC	TRBV5-1	TRBJ1-2	-	-
CATSGQRGPPHSSYNEQFF	TGTGCCACCAGCGGACAGCGGGGGCCCCCCCACAGCTCCTACAATGAGCAGTTCTTC	TRBV15	TRBJ2-1	TRBD2	-
CAWSVYRDGYTF	TGTGCCTGGAGTGTATACAGGGATGGCTACACCTTC	TRBV30	TRBJ1-2	-	-
CASSIQGLNQPQHF	TGTGCCAGCAGTATACAGGGGCTCAATCAGCCCCAGCATTTT	TRBV27	TRBJ1-5	TRBD1	-
CAWSVGAGFDEQYF	TGTGCCTGGAGTGTAGGCGCGGGATTCGACGAGCAGTACTTC	TRBV30	TRBJ2-7	-	-
CASSFPGLASYNEQFF	TGTGCCAGCAGCTTTCCGGGACTAGCGTCCTACAATGAGCAGTTCTTC	TRBV7-2	TRBJ2-1	TRBD2	few
CASSQGQDGTYEQYF	TGCGCCAGCAGCCAGGGACAGGACGGGACCTACGAGCAGTACTTC	TRBV4-3	TRBJ2-7	TRBD1	-
CASSSTGFDTEAFF	TGCGCCAGCAGCAGTACAGGGTTTGACACTGAAGCTTTCTTT	TRBV5-1	TRBJ1-1	-	few
CSVGGGELPVNEQFF	TGCAGCGTTGGTGGCGGGGAACTCCCCGTGAATGAGCAGTTCTTC	TRBV29-1	TRBJ2-1	-	-
CSVEDRTNPGELFF	TGCAGCGTTGAGGACAGGACTAATCCCGGGGAGCTGTTTTTT	TRBV29-1	TRBJ2-2	-	few
CASSRTGWGETQYF	TGTGCCAGCAGTAGGACAGGCTGGGGGGAGACCCAGTACTTC	TRBV25-1	TRBJ2-5	TRBD1	few